Listed below are T cell receptor beta chains from one sample, sequenced in a study of Graves' ophthalmopathy and Graves' hyperthyroidism. Using its own MiXCR run on the multiplex PCR reads, TCRdb lists one record per CDR3 protein. In the table there are hundreds of thousands of distinct CDR3 sequences, 22% of which are singletons. Sequenced input: peripheral blood. The receptors shown here come from a woman aged 18-29 years with stable Graves' hyperthyroidism. Some clones in this sample may be carry-over from other donors' samples. Each CDR3 is given with its conserved first and last residue. The D gene is left open where the match is weak. Clone sizes are given selectively: once, few, many, or a class where the clone is expanded.

cdr3_nt	cdr3_aa	d_call	v_call	j_call	clone_size
TGTGCCAGCAGTTTACGTGCGGGCTACAAGCAGTACTTC	CASSLRAGYKQYF	.	TRBV12-3/TRBV12-4	TRBJ2-7	many
TGCGCCAGCAGCCAAGGATGGGGGGCTGAAGCTTTCTTT	CASSQGWGAEAFF	.	TRBV4-1	TRBJ1-1	many
TGTGCCAGCGGAATACAGGGGAACACTGAAGCTTTCTTT	CASGIQGNTEAFF	.	TRBV28	TRBJ1-1	few
TGTGCCAGCAGTTTACGAATCAGGGCGGGCAATCAGCCCCAGCATTTT	CASSLRIRAGNQPQHF	.	TRBV28	TRBJ1-5	many
TGTGCCTGGAGTGTAGGGTCTGAAGCTTTCTTT	CAWSVGSEAFF	.	TRBV30	TRBJ1-1	few
TGTGCCAGCAGGGAGTCTGGGGCCAACGTCCTGACTTTC	CASRESGANVLTF	.	TRBV6-1	TRBJ2-6	many
TGTGCCAGCTCAGCCCGCGGGGAGACCCAGTACTTC	CASSARGETQYF	.	TRBV18	TRBJ2-5	few
TGTGCCAGCAAGCTTGGGACAGGACCCTACGAGCAGTACTTC	CASKLGTGPYEQYF	TRBD1	TRBV19	TRBJ2-7	many
TGTGCCAGCAGTGAAGGCCGGGGGATTCTCTATGGCTACACCTTC	CASSEGRGILYGYTF	.	TRBV2	TRBJ1-2	.
TGTGCCAGCCAAGTAGGGGGGGGAGAGACCCAGTACTTC	CASQVGGGETQYF	.	TRBV6-1	TRBJ2-5	.
TGTGCCAGCAACCAGGGTCACGAGCAGTACTTC	CASNQGHEQYF	.	TRBV6-1	TRBJ2-7	many
TGCGCCAGCAGCTTGGCCGTGGCGGAGAACACCGGGGAGCTGTTTTTT	CASSLAVAENTGELFF	.	TRBV5-1	TRBJ2-2	many
TGTGCCAGCAGTTACGGGGATTATAATTCACCCCTCCACTTT	CASSYGDYNSPLHF	.	TRBV6-5	TRBJ1-6	many
TGCGCCAGCAGCTTGGAGGGGGAATATGGCTACACCTTC	CASSLEGEYGYTF	.	TRBV5-1	TRBJ1-2	many
TGTGCCAGCAGTTGGACAGGGCTCAATCAGCCCCAGCATTTT	CASSWTGLNQPQHF	TRBD1	TRBV6-5	TRBJ1-5	many
TGTGCCAGCAGCCAAGATCTTTTCGGGAGGCAGTACTTC	CASSQDLFGRQYF	.	TRBV3-1	TRBJ2-7	many
TGCGCCAGCAGCTTGGATCTCTCCGGGTCCTACGAGCAGTACTTC	CASSLDLSGSYEQYF	.	TRBV5-1	TRBJ2-7	.
TGCGCCAGCAGCCAAGATCAAGGAGCGGGGGGGCCCACCGGGGAGCTGTTTTTT	CASSQDQGAGGPTGELFF	TRBD2	TRBV4-1	TRBJ2-2	.
TGTGCCAGCAGTTTATCCGCAGGCGTCTATGGCTACACCTTC	CASSLSAGVYGYTF	.	TRBV27	TRBJ1-2	many
TGTGCCAGCAGCCCGCCCAAAGAGACCCAGTACTTC	CASSPPKETQYF	.	TRBV6-1	TRBJ2-5	.
TGTGCCTGGAGTGTACGGACCGAGAGGCCCCAGCATTTT	CAWSVRTERPQHF	.	TRBV30	TRBJ1-5	.
TGTGCCAGCAGGTCTACGGACGGACCCCCCTACGAGCAGTACTTC	CASRSTDGPPYEQYF	.	TRBV28	TRBJ2-7	many
TGTGCCAGCAGCGCGGACAGGGCGCCCAACGAGCAGTACTTC	CASSADRAPNEQYF	TRBD1	TRBV2	TRBJ2-7	many
TGCAGCGTCCCAGGGGGCTACACTGAAGCTTTCTTT	CSVPGGYTEAFF	TRBD1	TRBV29-1	TRBJ1-1	.
TGTGCCAGCAGTTACTCAAAGGGCTACGGCTACACCTTC	CASSYSKGYGYTF	.	TRBV6-5	TRBJ1-2	many